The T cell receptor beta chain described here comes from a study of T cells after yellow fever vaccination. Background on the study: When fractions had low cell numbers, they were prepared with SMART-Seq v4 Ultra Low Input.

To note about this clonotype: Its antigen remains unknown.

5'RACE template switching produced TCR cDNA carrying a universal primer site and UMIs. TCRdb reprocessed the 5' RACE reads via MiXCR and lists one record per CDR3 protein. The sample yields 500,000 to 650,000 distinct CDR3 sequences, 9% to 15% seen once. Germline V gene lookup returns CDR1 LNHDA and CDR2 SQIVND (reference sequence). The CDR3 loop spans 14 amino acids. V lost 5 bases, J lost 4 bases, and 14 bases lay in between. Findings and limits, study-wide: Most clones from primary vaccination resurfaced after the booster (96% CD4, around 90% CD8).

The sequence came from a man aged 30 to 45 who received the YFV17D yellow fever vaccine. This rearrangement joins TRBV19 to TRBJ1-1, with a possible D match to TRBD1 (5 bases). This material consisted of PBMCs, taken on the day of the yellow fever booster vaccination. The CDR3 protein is CASSFPGRGTEAFF. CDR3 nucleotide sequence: TGTGCCAGTAGTTTTCCAGGGCGAGGCACTGAAGCTTTCTTT.